Sequencing of this TCR beta chain was carried out in a study of blood T cells in healthy people across ages. The germline V gene encodes CDR1 SGHTA and CDR2 FQGNSA. The CDR3 runs 17 residues. J gave up 11 bases and V 1 base, and 16 bases lay outside the gene matches. A sample-barcoded 5' primer and a J-beta primer mix were used in a second PCR of about 7 to 11 cycles. A single record per CDR3 protein comes from TCRdb applying MiXCR to the 5' RACE reads. Altogether 500,000 to 700,000 distinct CDR3 sequences are present, about 30% being singletons, with the ten largest covering 15% to 18%. This clonotype was observed a few times. Just one base apart from a much larger clone, this may be a read error.

The rearrangement uses TRBV7-2 and TRBJ2-5; the match to TRBD2 covers 10 bases. Material: blood. The receptor was derived from a woman older than 75 in good health. This CDR3 reads CASSLVKSSGGDNEQYF. The CDR3 nucleotides read TGTGCCAGCAGCTTAGTGAAGTCTAGCGGGGGTGATAATGAGCAGTACTTC. Combining the CDR3 with reference TRBV7-2 and TRBJ2-5 gives the whole variable domain GAGVSQSPSNKVTEKGKDVELRCDPISGHTALYWYRQSLGQGLEFLIYFQGNSAPDKSGLPSDRFSAERTGGSVSTLTIQRTQQEDSAVYLCASSLVKSSGGDNEQYFGPGTRLLVL.